This T cell receptor beta chain was sequenced in a study of T-cell memory formation after mild COVID-19. At the level of the study: TCR clusters largely stayed donor specific.

V lost 5 bases, J lost 2 bases, and 19 bases lay in between. Germline V gene data show CDR1 as MNHNS and CDR2 as SASEGT. This CDR3 is 16 amino acids long. TCRdb analysed the 5' RACE reads with MiXCR anew, one entry per CDR3 protein. The sample contains 500,000 to 550,000 distinct CDR3 sequences, roughly 20% of which appear only once. This rearrangement joins TRBV6-1 to TRBJ2-7, with D tentatively TRBD2 (5 bases). The sequencing sample was made of PBMCs or a T cell subset sorted from them (not recorded which). This TCR came from an adult woman who had mild COVID-19 (a few samples of this study predate the infection). Cell type and time point are not known. The CDR3 spells CASSKEALAGPYEQYF. The CDR3, as DNA: TGTGCCAGCAGTAAAGAGGCCCTAGCCGGGCCCTACGAGCAGTACTTC.